Each of the 30 T cell receptor beta chains below was sequenced from the same sample in a study of PD-1 blockade in classical Hodgkin lymphoma. In every patient, relapse followed autologous stem cell transplantation, while exposure to brentuximab vedotin differed. TCRdb keeps only in-frame clones here, not all; method: immunoSEQ multiplex PCR. The sample contains about 85,000 clones, 80% to 95% of which appear only once. The sequencing here drew on peripheral blood mononuclear cells (PBMCs), taken before the second cycle of nivolumab. The receptors originated from a human donor with classical Hodgkin lymphoma.

Here the CDR3 DNA reads TGTGCCTGGAGTACGGGCCAGCCCCAGCATTTT. Its protein is CAWSTGQPQHF. V gene TRBV30 combines with J gene TRBJ1-5; D not resolved. V was cut by 2 bases and J by 7 bases, with 6 bases left in between. This CDR3 contains 11 residues. Germline V gives CDR1 GTSNPN, CDR2 SVGIG (reference sequence).

This chain links TRBV19 with TRBJ1-1, with D possibly TRBD1 on 5 matching bases. This CDR3 contains 13 residues. The ends were cut back, 6 bases at V and 3 bases at J, with 11 bases in the middle. Germline lookup yields CDR1 LNHDA and CDR2 SQIVND (reference sequence). The CDR3 protein is CASRGTRDTEAFF. The CDR3 DNA reads as TGTGCCAGTAGAGGGACGAGGGACACTGAAGCTTTCTTT.

The chain combines TRBV5-1 with TRBJ2-4; 10 bases line up with TRBD1. CDR1 SGHRS and CDR2 YFSETQ come from the germline V gene. The V and J ends lost 2 bases and 8 bases, in that order; junction bases with no gene match: 4. The CDR3 has 14 amino acids. The CDR3 nucleotides are TGCGCCAGCAGCTTCGGGACAGGGGCTGACATTCAGTACTTC. Translated, it gives CASSFGTGADIQYF.

The chain is built from TRBV28 and TRBJ1-3; D unclear. The CDR3 length is 15 residues. Germline CDR1 and CDR2: MDHEN and SYDVKM. V was clipped by 3 bases and J by 0 bases, with 9 bases between them. The CDR3 here is CASSFWESSGNTIYF. In DNA, the CDR3 is TGTGCCAGCAGTTTCTGGGAGAGCTCTGGAAACACCATATATTTT.

The chain has TRBV19 and TRBJ2-2; no definite D call. Trimming took off 3 bases at V and 6 bases at J, with 14 bases between the two ends. CDR3 size: 15 residues. Germline assignment: CDR1 LNHDA and CDR2 SQIVND (reference sequence). In DNA, the CDR3 is TGTGCCAGTAGTATTGTGGTTTTGGGCCCCGGGGAGCTGTTTTTT. This translates into CASSIVVLGPGELFF.

The chain recombines TRBV7-9 with TRBJ2-2, with D possibly called TRBD1 or TRBD2 (5 bases each). The CDR3 totals 13 residues. Trimming took 11 bases from V and 4 from J, leaving 14 bases between them. The germline gives CDR1 SEHNR, CDR2 FQNEAQ (reference sequence). Here the CDR3 reads CASNRDLTGELFF. Here the CDR3 DNA reads TGTGCCTCGAACCGGGACCTCACCGGGGAGCTGTTTTTT.

In this sample, this clone turned up once. The rearrangement uses TRBV30 and TRBJ2-5; the D gene is possibly TRBD2 (7 bases). There are 14 residues in the CDR3. V was clipped by 0 bases and J by 7 bases, with 15 bases between them. Germline CDR1 is GTSNPN and CDR2 is SVGIG (reference sequence). This CDR3 reads CAWSVGGGSGTQYF. CDR3 nucleotides: TGTGCCTGGAGTGTGGGAGGGGGAAGTGGGACCCAGTACTTC.

This sequence joins TRBV27 and TRBJ1-1, with 7 positions matching TRBD1. CDR3 size: 17 residues. Germline assignment: CDR1 MNHEY and CDR2 SMNVEV (reference sequence). With 3 bases clipped from V and 0 bases from J, the junction kept 10 bases outside the gene matches. The CDR3 DNA is TGTGCCAGCAGTTTCCTAAAACAGGGGCCCATGAACACTGAAGCTTTCTTT. Residues: CASSFLKQGPMNTEAFF.

A few counts support this clone. The chain employs TRBV27 and TRBJ1-1; a weak D match, TRBD1 (5 bases). The CDR3 consists of 11 residues. The germline gives CDR1 MNHEY, CDR2 SMNVEV (reference sequence). Trimming took 7 bases from V and 8 from J, leaving 11 bases between them. CDR3: CASIGRGEAFF. As DNA, the CDR3 is TGTGCCAGCATCGGCCGGGGCGAAGCTTTCTTT.

V gene TRBV30 combines with J gene TRBJ1-3; D remains unclear. CDR3 length: 15 residues. The ends were cut back, 2 bases at V and 0 bases at J, with 11 bases in the middle. Germline CDR1 GTSNPN, CDR2 SVGIG (reference sequence). The CDR3 is CAWSIGRNSGNTIYF. For the CDR3, the DNA is TGTGCCTGGAGTATAGGAAGGAACTCTGGAAACACCATATATTTT.

The chain combines TRBV28 with TRBJ2-5, with D possibly TRBD2 on 5 matching bases. The CDR3 sequence is 15 residues long. The V end lost 3 bases, the J end lost 1 base, and 12 bases lay between the germline ends. From germline, CDR1 is MDHEN and CDR2 SYDVKM. In nucleotides, the CDR3 is TGTGCCAGCAGTTTTGAGGGCAGGACCCAAGAGACCCAGTACTTC. Translated: CASSFEGRTQETQYF.

CDR3 sequence (DNA): TGCGCCAGCAGCTTCGGGGACCCGGGTACCGGGGAGCTGTTTTTT. Protein sequence: CASSFGDPGTGELFF. This chain links TRBV5-1 with TRBJ2-2; D is possibly TRBD1 or TRBD2 (5 bases each). V was shortened by 2 bases and J by 5 bases, with 13 bases between the two germline ends. This CDR3 is built from 15 residues. The germline V gene has CDR1 SGHRS and CDR2 YFSETQ. The whole variable domain, remainder taken from reference TRBV5-1 and TRBJ2-2, is KAGVTQTPRYLIKTRGQQVTLSCSPISGHRSVSWYQQTPGQGLQFLFEYFSETQRNKGNFPGRFSGRQFSNSRSEMNVSTLELGDSALYLCASSFGDPGTGELFFGEGSRLTVL.

The chain couples TRBV29-1 to TRBJ1-1, with D tentatively TRBD1 (6 bases). Looked up from germline, CDR1 is SQVTM and CDR2 is ANQGSEA. V was cut by 3 bases and J by 7 bases, with 15 bases left in between. There are 13 residues in the CDR3. CDR3 nucleotides: TGCAGCGTTGATCGAAGGGGGACCGGTGAAGCTTTCTTT. Its protein product is CSVDRRGTGEAFF. Complete variable domain (other parts from reference TRBV29-1 and TRBJ1-1): SAVISQKPSRDICQRGTSLTIQCQVDSQVTMMFWYRQQPGQSLTLIATANQGSEATYESGFVIDKFPISRPNLTFSTLTVSNMSPEDSSIYLCSVDRRGTGEAFFGQGTRLTVV.

The CDR3 DNA follows: TGTGCCAGCAGCCCTCGGGGCGAGCAGTACTTC. Encoded protein: CASSPRGEQYF. The chain is built from TRBV11-2 and TRBJ2-7, with a possible D match to TRBD2 (5 bases). Between the trimmed V and J ends, which lost 5 bases and 6 bases, there was a span of 8 bases. This CDR3 is 11 amino acids long. CDR1 SGHAT and CDR2 FQNNGV come from the germline V gene. Drawing the rest from reference TRBV11-2 and TRBJ2-7, the complete variable domain is EAGVAQSPRYKIIEKRQSVAFWCNPISGHATLYWYQQILGQGPKLLIQFQNNGVVDDSQLPKDRFSAERLKGVDSTLKIQPAKLEDSAVYLCASSPRGEQYFGPGTRLTVT.

The chain joins TRBV28 to TRBJ2-5; D unclear. CDR3 length: 16 amino acids. The V end was cut by 5 bases, the J end by 1 base, with 17 bases between. Germline V gives CDR1 MDHEN, CDR2 SYDVKM. This CDR3 reads CASSPLGQRSQETQYF. CDR3 sequence (DNA): TGTGCCAGCAGTCCTCTCGGCCAACGGAGCCAAGAGACCCAGTACTTC.

In DNA, the CDR3 is TGTGCCAGCAGTTTTTTATTCGGCACCACTGAAGCTTTCTTT. Translated: CASSFLFGTTEAFF. V gene TRBV28 combines with J gene TRBJ1-1; no clear D. Germline CDR1 reads MDHEN; CDR2 reads SYDVKM. This CDR3 is 14 amino acids long. V was trimmed by 3 bases and J by 4 bases, leaving 12 bases between them.

The sample holds a few counts of this clone. This CDR3 reads CASSQHSSYEQYF. CDR3 coding DNA: TGTGCCAGCAGCCAGCACAGCTCCTACGAGCAGTACTTC. The gene calls are TRBV14 and TRBJ2-7; no clear D gene. The CDR3 covers 13 residues. Germline V gene sequence: CDR1 SGHDN, CDR2 FVKESK. The V end lost 3 bases, the J end lost 0 bases, and 6 bases lay between the germline ends.

This rearrangement joins TRBV27 to TRBJ2-5; D gene unclear. Trimming left V 8 bases short and J 4 bases short, with 5 bases between. Germline-derived CDR1 and CDR2 are MNHEY and SMNVEV (reference sequence). CDR3 length: 10 residues. Here the CDR3 DNA reads TGTGCCAGCCCTTCAGAGACCCAGTACTTC. Amino acids: CASPSETQYF.

The rearrangement links TRBV9 to TRBJ2-6; D possibly corresponds to TRBD1 (6 bases). This CDR3 is 15 amino acids long. Germline V gene sequence: CDR1 SGDLS, CDR2 YYNGEE. V was shortened by 3 bases and J by 1 base, with 8 bases between the two germline ends. For the CDR3, the DNA is TGTGCCAGCAGCGACACAGGGTCTGGGGCCAACGTCCTGACTTTC. Protein: CASSDTGSGANVLTF.

The gene calls are TRBV30 and TRBJ2-5; 11 bases line up with TRBD1. After removal of 2 bases from V and 4 bases from J, the junction contained 3 bases not matched to a gene. The CDR3 has 14 residues. Germline V lookup: CDR1 GTSNPN, CDR2 SVGIG (reference sequence). The CDR3 protein is CAWSSGQGAETQYF. The CDR3 nucleotides are TGTGCCTGGAGTAGTGGACAGGGGGCAGAGACCCAGTACTTC.

The genes are TRBV13 and TRBJ2-7; TRBD1 agrees at 12 bases. CDR1 is PRHDT, CDR2 FYEKMQ, per germline (reference sequence). There are 15 residues in the CDR3. V was pared by 5 bases and J by 7 bases, with 9 bases of the junction left unmatched. CDR3 DNA sequence: TGTGCCAGCAGCATAACCGGGACAGGGGGCCAGGAGCAGTACTTC. Translating it yields CASSITGTGGQEQYF.

This chain joins TRBV25-1 and TRBJ1-2; 8 bases line up with TRBD1. Per germline, CDR1 MGHDK and CDR2 SYGVNS. V lost 0 bases to trimming and J lost 3 bases; unmatched junction nucleotides: 9. The CDR3 is 17 residues long. The CDR3 region has the DNA TGTGCCAGCAGTGAATATCGGACAGGGAAGGGGTACTATGGCTACACCTTC. This sequence encodes CASSEYRTGKGYYGYTF.

The J gene is TRBJ2-1, the V gene TRBV7-3, with D perhaps TRBD2 (6 bases). CDR3 length: 15 amino acids. The V end lost 0 bases, the J end lost 7 bases, and 13 bases lay between the germline ends. Germline-derived CDR1 and CDR2 are SGHTA and FQGTGA. CDR3 DNA sequence: TGTGCCAGCAGCTTAACAGCGGGTCTGCTTAATGAGCAGTTCTTC. Protein product: CASSLTAGLLNEQFF.

The chain joins TRBV7-6 to TRBJ2-5; the match to TRBD1 covers 9 bases. Trimming at V came to 4 bases and at J to 5 bases, leaving 8 bases not matched to a gene. The CDR3 extends over 15 amino acids. Germline loops: CDR1 SGHVS, CDR2 FNYEAQ. The CDR3 DNA reads TGTGCCAGCAGCTCAACAGGGGGCGCGGGGGAGACCCAGTACTTC. Its protein product is CASSSTGGAGETQYF.

J is TRBJ2-2 and V is TRBV5-1; D is uncertain. The CDR3 runs 14 residues. V was shortened by 5 bases and J by 6 bases, with 14 bases between the two germline ends. Germline-derived CDR1 and CDR2 are SGHRS and YFSETQ. The CDR3 DNA reads TGCGCCAGCAGAACTGGCACTACAGCCGGGGAGCTGTTTTTT. Amino acid sequence: CASRTGTTAGELFF. The variable domain in full, with the rest retrieved from reference TRBV5-1 and TRBJ2-2, is KAGVTQTPRYLIKTRGQQVTLSCSPISGHRSVSWYQQTPGQGLQFLFEYFSETQRNKGNFPGRFSGRQFSNSRSEMNVSTLELGDSALYLCASRTGTTAGELFFGEGSRLTVL.

The chain recombines TRBV18 with TRBJ2-7; D remains ambiguous. The germline CDR1 and CDR2 sequences are KGHSH and LQKENI. V was pared by 4 bases and J by 6 bases, with 22 bases between. This CDR3 has 16 amino acids. CDR3 sequence (DNA): TGTGCCAGCTCACTAAGTCCTCCTCTACCACTACGCGAGCAGTACTTC. Protein product: CASSLSPPLPLREQYF.

The chain links TRBV5-8 to TRBJ1-5; D gene uncertain. V was pared by 3 bases and J by 1 base, with 14 bases between. CDR3 length: 16 residues. Germline CDR1 reads SGHTS; CDR2 reads YDEGEE. The CDR3 sequence is CASSSFRVRSNQPQHF. The CDR3 nucleotides read TGTGCCAGCAGCTCCTTCCGGGTAAGGAGCAATCAGCCCCAGCATTTT. Together with reference TRBV5-8 and TRBJ1-5, the CDR3 gives the full variable domain: EAGVTQSPTHLIKTRGQQATLRCSPISGHTSVYWYQQALGLGLQFLLWYDEGEERNRGNFPPRFSGRQFPNYSSELNVNALELEDSALYLCASSSFRVRSNQPQHFGDGTRLSIL.

The rearrangement links TRBV7-6 to TRBJ2-5; TRBD2 matches 10 bases. Germline loops: CDR1 SGHVS, CDR2 FNYEAQ. V shed 1 base and J 5 bases; nucleotides not matched to a gene: 4. The CDR3 has 15 amino acids. CDR3 coding DNA: TGTGCCAGCAGCTTAGGGCTAGCGGGAGAGGAGACCCAGTACTTC. It yields the protein CASSLGLAGEETQYF.

This clone has just one count. This sequence joins TRBV25-1 and TRBJ2-3; 8 nucleotides match TRBD2. Trimming took 9 bases from V and 4 from J; bases not matched to a gene: 6. CDR3 length equals 13 residues. Germline lookup yields CDR1 MGHDK and CDR2 SYGVNS. The CDR3 bases are TGTGCCAGTACTAGCGGCTACTCAGATACGCAGTATTTT. Encoded protein: CASTSGYSDTQYF.

This clone was seen once. V usage is TRBV29-1 and J usage is TRBJ1-1, with TRBD1 as a possible D gene (5 bases). Germline lookup yields CDR1 SQVTM and CDR2 ANQGSEA. Between the trimmed V and J ends, which lost 7 bases and 5 bases, there was a span of 17 bases. The CDR3 loop spans 13 amino acids. CDR3 loop: CSGNWGDWTEAFF. The CDR3 nucleotides read TGCAGCGGGAATTGGGGGGATTGGACTGAAGCTTTCTTT.